This T cell receptor beta chain was obtained from a study of blood T cell repertoires in COVID-19 (dated by TCRdb to 2019 to 2021). Regarding the complete study: Collaborator samples came from the United States, Italy and Spain and covered acute and convalescent phases of COVID-19. The prospective study material was composed of cDNA or gDNA derived from T cells, B-cell-depleted T cells, or PBMCs. Subjects who had been exposed to COVID-19, were actively infected with it, or had recovered from it provided the deeply sampled blood TCRbeta repertoires that made up the dataset. The repertoires were released in a freely available public database meant as a resource for research on the immune response to SARS-CoV-2. Samples were obtained from the ongoing ImmuneRACE study (first 160 participants) and from roughly 1,300 subjects provided by 6 global collaborators. The sample metadata nearly always contained a de-identified subject ID, COVID-19 status, age in years and sex. Where available, HLA class I and class II types were taken from metadata supplied by the sample provider and were not determined by assay-based typing. Findings and caveats that apply to the study as a whole: The quantity of clinical and demographic metadata differed by source and by participant and was supplied without curation.

Deletion took 5 bases off V and 0 bases off J, with a span of 8 bases between the germline ends. There are 13 amino acids in the CDR3, from cysteine to phenylalanine inclusive. Solely the CDR3 DNA is kept, with 39 bases framed from the first base. Collaborating institutions collected whole blood in K2EDTA tubes following their own protocols. For TCRbeta analysis, collaborator samples were shipped as frozen whole blood, as isolated PBMCs, or as DNA extracted from either sample type. About this clone itself: No cognate antigen has been identified for it. The input lacks base qualities; no much larger clone sits a single base away.

The immunoSEQ Assay, a bias-controlled multiplex PCR, was used to amplify TCRbeta CDR3 regions from genomic DNA. The published analysis was carried out like this. The number of nucleated cells in each sample was estimated from the amplification of reference gene primers within the assay. Sequence reads were collapsed and filtered to measure the absolute abundance of every unique TCRbeta CDR3 rearrangement. For each sample, productive Simpson clonality was calculated as the square root of Simpson's diversity index across productive rearrangements. TCRdb's version of the immuneACCESS table is confined to in-frame rearrangements and falls short of the full clone set. An unresolved V gene accounts for under half of the shortfall where checked; the remainder is of unknown origin. V and J calls and clone size come straight from that table; D and trimming were deduced from the DNA. A total of approximately 20,000 clones appear in this sample, 86% of them only once. Together, the top ten hold approximately 16% of the sample.

The TCR was taken from a man aged 65-85 years with acute or convalescent COVID-19. Material for sequencing was peripheral blood. The chain employs TRBV12-3 or TRBV12-4 and TRBJ2-7, with TRBD1 perhaps the D gene, on 6 matching bases. CDR3 loop: CASSQQGSYEQYF. The nucleotide sequence is given as TGTGCCAGCAGTCAACAGGGCTCCTACGAGCAGTACTTC.